Shown below are 25 T cell receptor beta chains from a single sample sequenced in a study of blood T cell repertoires in COVID-19. Sequenced by immunoSEQ multiplex PCR; TCRdb stores in-frame clones only, minus some. The table lists a few hundred thousand clones, 70% to 90% of them singletons. Sequenced material: peripheral blood. The origin of the receptors is a man aged 60 to 69 who had recovered from COVID-19.

The chain employs TRBV9 and TRBJ2-7; 7 bases are a match to TRBD1. Germline assignment: CDR1 SGDLS and CDR2 YYNGEE. This CDR3 has 15 residues. J gave up 0 bases and V 4 bases, and 7 bases lay outside the gene matches. The CDR3: CASSYGQAASYEQYF. In DNA form, the CDR3 reads TGTGCCAGCAGCTACGGACAGGCCGCCTCCTACGAGCAGTACTTC.

Turning to this clone: An end of the junction differs from the germline gene, which may be a read error. The CDR3 region is CATSRGGTKQFF. The CDR3 nucleotides read TGTGCCACCAGTAGAGGAGGGACAAAGCAGTTCTTC. The rearrangement uses TRBV15 and TRBJ2-1; D assignment may be TRBD1 or TRBD2 (6 bases each). The CDR3 contains 12 residues. Germline V gene lookup returns CDR1 LNHNV and CDR2 YYDKDF (reference sequence). Combining the CDR3 with reference TRBV15 and TRBJ2-1 gives the whole variable domain DAMVIQNPRYQVTQFGKPVTLSCSQTLNHNVMYWYQQKSSQAPKLLFHYYDKDFNNEADTPDNFQSRRPNTSFCFLDIRSPGLGDTAMYLCATSRGGTKQFFGPGTRLTVL.

This chain connects TRBV28 to TRBJ1-5, with 7 bases matching TRBD1. The V segment lost 5 bases and the J segment 2 bases; nucleotides outside the gene matches: 6. Germline V lookup: CDR1 MDHEN, CDR2 SYDVKM. The CDR3 spans 15 residues. CDR3 region: CASSPAGTGNQPQHF. The CDR3 DNA is TGTGCCAGCAGTCCCGCTGGGACAGGCAATCAGCCCCAGCATTTT.

The V gene is TRBV6-5, the J gene TRBJ2-1; 11 bases line up with TRBD1. V lost 6 bases to trimming and J lost 9 bases; unmatched junction nucleotides: 4. The CDR3 extends over 13 amino acids. CDR1 and CDR2 (germline): MNHEY, SVGAGI. CDR3 residues: CASSGQGAGEQFF. In nucleotides, the CDR3 is TGTGCCAGCAGCGGACAGGGGGCGGGTGAGCAGTTCTTC.

This clone was recorded only once. The chain couples TRBV2 to TRBJ2-5; D perhaps matches TRBD2 (6 bases). The CDR3 is made up of 14 amino acids. Trimming pared 7 bases from V and 2 bases from J, leaving 14 bases between. Per germline, CDR1 SNHLY and CDR2 FYNNEI. CDR3 in amino acids: CASTERDLQETQYF. DNA of the CDR3: TGTGCCAGCACCGAACGGGACTTACAAGAGACCCAGTACTTC.

The genes are TRBV18 and TRBJ2-7; no reliable D call. Germline CDR1 is KGHSH and CDR2 is LQKENI. There are 13 residues in the CDR3. The ends were cut back, 3 bases at V and 1 base at J, with 7 bases in the middle. Here the CDR3 reads CASSPTRSYEQYF. DNA of the CDR3: TGTGCCAGCTCACCGACAAGATCCTACGAGCAGTACTTC.

The V call is TRBV21-1, the J call TRBJ2-1; the table gives TRBD1 as D, unverified against the DNA. TRBV21-1 is labeled a pseudogene. CDR3 size: 17 residues. The CDR3 nucleotides read TGTGCCAGCAGCAAAGTGGCCACTCAGGGGGCCTACAATGAGCAGTTCTTC. Protein sequence: CASSKVATQGAYNEQFF.

The rearrangement uses TRBV6-6 and TRBJ2-5; D might be TRBD1 (6 bases). This CDR3 region has 13 residues. The germline V gene has CDR1 MNHNY and CDR2 SVGAGI (reference sequence). V dropped 7 bases and J dropped 0 bases, with 9 bases sitting between them. The chain's CDR3 is CASNQGYQETQYF. The CDR3 coding sequence is TGTGCCAGCAACCAGGGGTACCAAGAGACCCAGTACTTC.

The V and J genes are TRBV6-4 and TRBJ2-7, with D possibly matching TRBD2 (5 bases). Germline lookup yields CDR1 MRHNA and CDR2 SNTAGT. The V gene lost 4 bases and the J gene lost 7 bases, with 29 bases spanning the gap. The CDR3 is made up of 18 amino acids. CDR3 DNA: TGTGCCAGCAGTGGGGAAGAGTACTATACGGGGTCCTCTTGTGAGCAGTACTTC. Translated, it gives CASSGEEYYTGSSCEQYF.

This clone was seen once. The chain recombines TRBV5-1 with TRBJ2-3; 8 bases are shared with TRBD2. The V gene's germline CDR1 is SGHRS and CDR2 YFSETQ. This CDR3 spans 15 amino acids. The ends lost 5 bases at V and 3 bases at J; junction bases unmatched: 8. The CDR3 spells CASSSAGAVTDTQYF. Here the CDR3 DNA reads TGCGCCAGCAGTTCAGCGGGAGCTGTGACAGATACGCAGTATTTT.

V is TRBV9 and J is TRBJ2-7; D is unresolved. Trimming removed 0 bases from V and 3 bases from J, with 7 bases in between. The CDR3 length is 13 residues. Germline CDR1 and CDR2: SGDLS and YYNGEE. CDR3 coding DNA: TGTGCCAGCAGCGTAGACAGCATCTACGAGCAGTACTTC. Encoded protein: CASSVDSIYEQYF. The complete variable domain, with remaining parts taken from reference TRBV9 and TRBJ2-7, reads DSGVTQTPKHLITATGQRVTLRCSPRSGDLSVYWYQQSLDQGLQFLIQYYNGEERAKGNILERFSAQQFPDLHSELNLSSLELGDSALYFCASSVDSIYEQYFGPGTRLTVT.

In its sample, this clone was seen once. J is TRBJ1-1 and V is TRBV5-4, with 9 positions matching TRBD1. Germline lookup yields CDR1 SGHNT and CDR2 YYREEE (reference sequence). The trim removed 6 bases at V and 1 base at J, leaving 10 bases unmatched. This CDR3 is 16 amino acids long. The CDR3 DNA sequence: TGTGCCAGCACTTACCGTCGGGACAGGGCGAACACTGAAGCTTTCTTT. Protein product: CASTYRRDRANTEAFF. Complete variable domain (other parts from reference TRBV5-4 and TRBJ1-1): ETGVTQSPTHLIKTRGQQVTLRCSSQSGHNTVSWYQQALGQGPQFIFQYYREEENGRGNFPPRFSGLQFPNYSSELNVNALELDDSALYLCASTYRRDRANTEAFFGQGTRLTVV.

The genes are TRBV11-2 and TRBJ2-5; D ambiguous. This CDR3 region has 15 residues. Germline CDR1 is SGHAT and CDR2 is FQNNGV. V lost 2 bases to trimming and J lost 3 bases, with 13 bases between them. This chain's CDR3 is CASSLSLTAKETQYF. The DNA for the CDR3 is TGTGCCAGCAGCTTAAGTCTTACAGCTAAAGAGACCCAGTACTTC.

This chain links TRBV10-2 with TRBJ2-7; the D gene is possibly TRBD1 (5 bases). CDR3 length equals 13 residues. V was pared by 0 bases and J by 7 bases, with 10 bases between. The germline V gene encodes CDR1 WSHSY and CDR2 SAAADI. The CDR3 loop reads CASSESTVREQYF. In nucleotides, the CDR3 is TGCGCCAGCAGTGAGTCGACAGTGCGGGAGCAGTACTTC.

The V gene is TRBV9, the J gene TRBJ2-2; 11 nucleotides agree with TRBD2. J was trimmed by 6 bases and V by 4 bases; bases with no gene match: 5. The germline gives CDR1 SGDLS, CDR2 YYNGEE. The CDR3 has 15 residues. Here the CDR3 reads CASSTLAGGPGELFF. The CDR3 bases are TGTGCCAGCAGCACATTAGCGGGAGGGCCCGGGGAGCTGTTTTTT.

The rearrangement uses TRBV5-8 and TRBJ2-7; no clear D gene. Germline assignment: CDR1 SGHTS and CDR2 YDEGEE. The CDR3 loop spans 14 amino acids. The ends were cut back, 0 bases at V and 0 bases at J, with 7 bases in the middle. CDR3 coding DNA: TGTGCCAGCAGCTTGGACATCAGCTCCTACGAGCAGTACTTC. This translates into CASSLDISSYEQYF.

The chain uses TRBV28 and TRBJ1-2, with D unresolved. The CDR3 runs 13 residues. Germline lookup yields CDR1 MDHEN and CDR2 SYDVKM. The V end lost 3 bases, the J end lost 4 bases, and 9 bases lay between the germline ends. CDR3 sequence (DNA): TGTGCCAGCAGTTTGCTGGGGAGCTATGGCTACACCTTC. Translating it yields CASSLLGSYGYTF.

Turning to this clone: A read error may produce the germline difference seen at one junction end. In nucleotides, the CDR3 is TGCGCCAGCAACTTGCAGGGGGCAATTGGGCTGGAGACCCAGTACTTC. This codes for CASNLQGAIGLETQYF. This rearrangement joins TRBV5-1 to TRBJ2-5, with TRBD1 matching over 8 bases. CDR1 and CDR2 (germline): SGHRS, YFSETQ. The CDR3 contains 16 residues.

The genes are TRBV3-1 (or the pseudogene TRBV3-2) and TRBJ2-3; D is unclear. The V end was cut by 6 bases, the J end by 1 base, with 8 bases between. Germline assignment: CDR1 LGHDT and CDR2 YNNKEL (reference sequence). CDR3 length: 13 amino acids. The CDR3 sequence: CASRQLGTDTQYF. CDR3 bases: TGTGCCAGCAGGCAGTTGGGCACAGATACGCAGTATTTT.

V usage is TRBV5-1 and J usage is TRBJ1-3; weak D call: TRBD1 (6 bases). The CDR3 is 16 amino acids. With 4 bases removed from V and 0 bases from J, the gap between germline ends came to 14 bases. CDR1 SGHRS and CDR2 YFSETQ come from the germline V gene. The CDR3, as DNA: TGCGCCAGCAGCGAGGGACATTTGAGCTCTGGAAACACCATATATTTT. Amino acid sequence: CASSEGHLSSGNTIYF.

V gene TRBV19 combines with J gene TRBJ1-3; D ambiguous. This CDR3 spans 13 amino acids. Trimming pared 1 base from V and 3 bases from J, leaving 4 bases between. Per germline, CDR1 LNHDA and CDR2 SQIVND (reference sequence). For the CDR3, the DNA is TGTGCCAGTAGTATAGGTCGTGGAAACACCATATATTTT. Amino acid sequence: CASSIGRGNTIYF.

The chain employs TRBV7-9 and TRBJ2-2, with TRBD2 identical over 10 bases. CDR3 length: 19 amino acids. J lost 6 bases, V lost 1 base, and 14 bases had no gene match. Germline V CDR1 and CDR2: SEHNR, FQNEAQ (reference sequence). The CDR3 loop reads CASSLVESWTSGMPGELFF. The CDR3 bases are TGTGCCAGCAGCTTAGTTGAGTCCTGGACTAGCGGAATGCCCGGGGAGCTGTTTTTT.

The V call is TRBV15, the J call TRBJ2-1; no clear D. Trimming removed 3 bases at V and 10 bases at J, with 7 bases between. The CDR3 covers 11 residues. Germline V gene data show CDR1 as LNHNV and CDR2 as YYDKDF (reference sequence). Written as DNA, the CDR3 is TGTGCCACCAGCAGCGGCAGGGAGCAGTTCTTC. Translating it yields CATSSGREQFF.

V gene TRBV19 combines with J gene TRBJ2-3; 8 nucleotides match TRBD1. Trimming cost V 7 bases and J 1 base; bases outside gene matches: 7. The germline CDR1 and CDR2 sequences are LNHDA and SQIVND (reference sequence). The length of the CDR3 is 15 residues. In DNA form, the CDR3 reads TGTGCCAGTACCTCTCGGACAGGGCGCACAGATACGCAGTATTTT. Its protein product is CASTSRTGRTDTQYF.

The J gene is TRBJ2-1, the V gene TRBV7-2, with 8 bases matching TRBD2. J lost 5 bases, V lost 5 bases, and 11 bases had no gene match. The germline V gene encodes CDR1 SGHTA and CDR2 FQGNSA. The CDR3 runs 16 residues. CDR3: CASSPRGGLTHNEQFF. The CDR3 DNA reads TGTGCCAGCAGCCCACGGGGGGGCTTAACACACAATGAGCAGTTCTTC.